This T cell receptor beta chain originates from a study of T cell responses to AZD1222 COVID-19 vaccine. Broader study findings: Sampled repertoires all dated from after the peak T cell response. Among those given AZD1222, only six were seropositive at baseline. White British people made up most donors, females outnumbered males, and clonal diversity was possibly underestimated.

Assay: immunoSEQ multiplex PCR; the TCRdb copy retains only in-frame clones and omits some. The repertoire consists of over 85,000 clones, with 88% occurring once and the leading ten covering about 16%. Second-dose timings of about 4 or about 12 weeks were pooled. From germline, CDR1 is ENHRY and CDR2 SYGVKD. The CDR3 runs to 12 residues. The ends were cut back, 6 bases at V and 8 bases at J, with 8 bases in the middle. Comment on this clone: No antigen is known for it.

This chain links TRBV10-3 with TRBJ1-6; D unresolved. This specimen consisted of peripheral blood, obtained 28 days after the second AZD1222 dose. This receptor was obtained from an adult who received the AZD1222 COVID-19 vaccine. CDR3 sequence (DNA): TGTGCCATCAGAGATTTCGATTCACCCCTCCACTTT. The encoded protein is CAIRDFDSPLHF.